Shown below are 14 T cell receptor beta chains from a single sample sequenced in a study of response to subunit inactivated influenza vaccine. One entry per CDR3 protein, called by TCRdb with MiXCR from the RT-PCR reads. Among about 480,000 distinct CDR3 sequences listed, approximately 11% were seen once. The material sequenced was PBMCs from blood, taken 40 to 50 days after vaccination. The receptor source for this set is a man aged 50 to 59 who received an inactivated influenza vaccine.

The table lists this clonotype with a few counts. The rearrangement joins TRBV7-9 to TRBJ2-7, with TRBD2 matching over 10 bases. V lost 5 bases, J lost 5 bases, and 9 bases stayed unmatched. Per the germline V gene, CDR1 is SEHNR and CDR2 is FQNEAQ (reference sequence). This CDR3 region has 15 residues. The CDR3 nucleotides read TGTGCCAGCAGCCGACTCAGCGGGAGGGCCCACGAGCAGTACTTC. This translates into CASSRLSGRAHEQYF.

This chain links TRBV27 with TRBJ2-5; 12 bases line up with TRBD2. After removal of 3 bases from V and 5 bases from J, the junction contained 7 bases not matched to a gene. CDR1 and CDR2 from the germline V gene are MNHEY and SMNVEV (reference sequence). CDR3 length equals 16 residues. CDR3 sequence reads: CASSLALAGGPETQYF. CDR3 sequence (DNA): TGTGCCAGCAGTTTGGCCCTAGCGGGAGGGCCGGAGACCCAGTACTTC.

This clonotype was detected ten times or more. The CDR3 spells CSAAGPTYEQYF. CDR3 nucleotide sequence: TGCAGTGCTGCGGGACCTACCTACGAGCAGTACTTC. The chain uses TRBV20-1 and TRBJ2-7; TRBD2 might be the D (6 bases). The CDR3 totals 12 residues. Trimming left V 5 bases short and J 2 bases short, with 10 bases between. CDR1 is DFQATT, CDR2 SNEGSKA, per germline (reference sequence).

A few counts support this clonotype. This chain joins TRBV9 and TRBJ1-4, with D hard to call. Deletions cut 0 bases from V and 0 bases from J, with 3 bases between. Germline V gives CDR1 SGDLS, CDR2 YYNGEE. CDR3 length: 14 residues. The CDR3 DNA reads TGTGCCAGCAGCGTAGAAGCAACTAATGAAAAACTGTTTTTT. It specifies CASSVEATNEKLFF.

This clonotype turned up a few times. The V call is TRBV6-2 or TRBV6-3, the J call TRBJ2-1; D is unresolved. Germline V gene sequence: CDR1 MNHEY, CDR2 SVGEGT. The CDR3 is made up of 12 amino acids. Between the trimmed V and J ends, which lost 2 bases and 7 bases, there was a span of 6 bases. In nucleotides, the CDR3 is TGTGCCAGCAGTTACCCGCGGAATGAGCAGTTCTTC. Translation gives CASSYPRNEQFF.

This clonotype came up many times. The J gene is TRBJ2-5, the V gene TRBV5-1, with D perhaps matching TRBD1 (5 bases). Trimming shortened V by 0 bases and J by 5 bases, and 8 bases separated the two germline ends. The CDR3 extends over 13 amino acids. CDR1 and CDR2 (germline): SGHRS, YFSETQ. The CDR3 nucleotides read TGCGCCAGCAGCTTGGGGAACAGGGAGACCCAGTACTTC. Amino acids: CASSLGNRETQYF.

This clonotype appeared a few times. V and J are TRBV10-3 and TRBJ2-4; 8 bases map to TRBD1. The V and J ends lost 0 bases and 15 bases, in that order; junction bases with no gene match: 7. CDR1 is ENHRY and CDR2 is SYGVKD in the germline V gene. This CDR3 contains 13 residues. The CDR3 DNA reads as TGTGCCATCAGTGAGTCGGCTAGGGACAGGCCGTACTTC. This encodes CAISESARDRPYF.

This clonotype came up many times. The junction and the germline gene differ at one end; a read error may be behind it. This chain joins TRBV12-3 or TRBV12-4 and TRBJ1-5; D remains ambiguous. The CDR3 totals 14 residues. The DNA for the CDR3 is TGTGCCAGCAGCTTAGGTGCAAGCAATCAGCCCCAGCATTTT. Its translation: CASSLGASNQPQHF.

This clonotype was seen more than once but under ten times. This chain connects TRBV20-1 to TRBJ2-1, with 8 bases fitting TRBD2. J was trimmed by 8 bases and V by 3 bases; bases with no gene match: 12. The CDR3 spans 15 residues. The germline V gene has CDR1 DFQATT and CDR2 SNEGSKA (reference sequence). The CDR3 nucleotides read TGCAGTGCTAGTTCTCTAGCGGGCCCAGACGATGAGCAGTTCTTC. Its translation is CSASSLAGPDDEQFF.

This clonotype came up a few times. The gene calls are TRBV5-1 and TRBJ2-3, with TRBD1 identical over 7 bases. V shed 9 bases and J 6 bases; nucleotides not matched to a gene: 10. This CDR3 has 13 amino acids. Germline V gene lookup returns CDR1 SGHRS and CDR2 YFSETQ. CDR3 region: CATSTGLGDTQYF. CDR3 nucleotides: TGCGCCACCTCGACAGGGCTGGGGGATACGCAGTATTTT. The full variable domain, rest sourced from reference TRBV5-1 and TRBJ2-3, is KAGVTQTPRYLIKTRGQQVTLSCSPISGHRSVSWYQQTPGQGLQFLFEYFSETQRNKGNFPGRFSGRQFSNSRSEMNVSTLELGDSALYLCATSTGLGDTQYFGPGTRLTVL.

CDR3 in DNA: TGTGCCAGCAGCGCATACCCCGGGGAAAATGAAAAACTGTTTTTT. Protein: CASSAYPGENEKLFF. J is TRBJ1-4 and V is TRBV7-8; no clear D gene. Germline V gene data show CDR1 as SGHVS and CDR2 as FQNEAQ. This CDR3 has 15 amino acids. V was pared by 5 bases and J by 5 bases, with 15 bases between.

This CDR3 reads CASSRGGAIQETQYF. The CDR3 region has the DNA TGTGCCAGCAGCCGGGGAGGGGCCATCCAAGAGACCCAGTACTTC. The chain couples TRBV9 to TRBJ2-5, with 7 bases aligning to TRBD2. CDR3 length: 15 residues. Germline V gene data show CDR1 as SGDLS and CDR2 as YYNGEE. J gave up 1 base and V 4 bases, and 7 bases lay outside the gene matches.

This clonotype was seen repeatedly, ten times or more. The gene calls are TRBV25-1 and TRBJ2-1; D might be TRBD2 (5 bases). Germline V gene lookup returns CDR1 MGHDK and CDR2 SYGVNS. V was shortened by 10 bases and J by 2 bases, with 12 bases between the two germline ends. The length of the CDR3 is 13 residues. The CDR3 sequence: CATRTATYNEQFF. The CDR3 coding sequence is TGTGCCACCAGGACTGCTACCTACAATGAGCAGTTCTTC.

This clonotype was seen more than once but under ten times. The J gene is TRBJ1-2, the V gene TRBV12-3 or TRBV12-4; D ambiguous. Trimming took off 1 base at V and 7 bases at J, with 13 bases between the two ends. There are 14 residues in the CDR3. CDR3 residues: CASSLVGGLSGYTF. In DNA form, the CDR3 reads TGTGCCAGCAGTTTAGTCGGTGGGTTGAGTGGCTACACCTTC.